One and the same sample provided the 13 T cell receptor beta chains below, sequenced in a study of blood T cell repertoires in COVID-19. Here immunoSEQ multiplex PCR was the method, and the copy in TCRdb shows in-frame clones only, minus some. The sample has 95,000 to 120,000 clones, approximately 90% seen once. Sequencing was performed on peripheral blood. These receptor sequences come from a woman aged 70-85 years who had recovered from COVID-19.

V gene TRBV7-3 combines with J gene TRBJ2-3; 8 bases line up with TRBD1. V dropped 4 bases and J dropped 7; count of bases not matched to a gene: 7. The CDR3 runs to 14 residues. From germline, CDR1 is SGHTA and CDR2 FQGTGA. Here the CDR3 DNA reads TGTGCCAGCAGCTCCGGACAGGGCGGGAATACGCAGTATTTT. Protein sequence: CASSSGQGGNTQYF.

Turning to this clone: In the same sample, other DNA sequences code for this CDR3. The chain joins TRBV18 to TRBJ2-7; TRBD1 matches 9 bases. CDR3 length: 15 amino acids. V trimming: 3 bases; J trimming: 1 base; junction bases outside the gene matches: 4. CDR1 is KGHSH and CDR2 is LQKENI in the germline V gene. The CDR3 sequence: CASSPTGGASYEQYF. CDR3 coding DNA: TGTGCCAGCTCACCGACAGGGGGAGCTTCCTACGAGCAGTACTTC.

The chain is built from TRBV28 and TRBJ1-2; the D is unclear. Looked up from germline, CDR1 is MDHEN and CDR2 is SYDVKM. V dropped 2 bases and J dropped 4 bases, with 8 bases sitting between them. This CDR3 has 13 amino acids. Written as DNA, the CDR3 is TGTGCCAGCAGTTTAGACACAGTCTATGGCTACACCTTC. Protein product: CASSLDTVYGYTF.

The V gene is TRBV6-5, the J gene TRBJ2-3; TRBD2 agrees at 9 bases. CDR1 and CDR2 (germline): MNHEY, SVGAGI. Trimming at V came to 5 bases and at J to 5 bases, leaving 8 bases not matched to a gene. There are 15 residues in the CDR3. CDR3 in amino acids: CASSPLAGGGDTQYF. The CDR3 bases are TGTGCCAGCAGTCCACTTGCGGGGGGGGGAGATACGCAGTATTTT.

The V gene is TRBV6-1, the J gene TRBJ1-5; D is unresolved. This CDR3 contains 15 residues. The germline V and J ends were trimmed by 2 bases and 6 bases, with 14 bases remaining between them. The germline gives CDR1 MNHNS, CDR2 SASEGT. The CDR3 bases are TGTGCCAGCAGTGAAATTGGGAGGGCCGGTCAGCCCCAGCATTTT. Encoded protein: CASSEIGRAGQPQHF.

The chain carries TRBV7-2 and TRBJ2-2; 7 bases fit TRBD2. The CDR3 loop spans 15 amino acids. Germline CDR1 is SGHTA and CDR2 is FQGNSA. After removal of 5 bases from V and 10 bases from J, the junction contained 13 bases not matched to a gene. CDR3 nucleotide sequence: TGTGCCAGCAGCCTAGTCCGTGGGGGGGGAAAGGAGCTGTTTTTT. Its translation: CASSLVRGGGKELFF.

CDR3 coding DNA: TGTGCCAGCAGCCAGGCTGCCTATAATTCACCCCTCCACTTT. Translated: CASSQAAYNSPLHF. This chain connects TRBV3-1 (or the pseudogene TRBV3-2) to TRBJ1-6; D is unresolved. The germline CDR1 and CDR2 sequences are LGHDT and YNNKEL (reference sequence). The CDR3 has 14 amino acids. Trimming took 3 bases from V and 2 from J, leaving 5 bases between them.

This chain connects TRBV6-1 to TRBJ1-1; no definite D call. In germline, CDR1 is MNHNS, CDR2 SASEGT. Trimming pared 4 bases from V and 2 bases from J, leaving 11 bases between. This CDR3 comprises 14 residues. CDR3 sequence (DNA): TGTGCCAGCAGTGGGCGGTTCGAAAACACTGAAGCTTTCTTT. Protein product: CASSGRFENTEAFF.

J is TRBJ2-2 and V is TRBV7-3; D remains ambiguous. The CDR3 runs to 13 residues. The germline V gene has CDR1 SGHTA and CDR2 FQGTGA. Deletions cut 3 bases from V and 7 bases from J, with 9 bases between. DNA of the CDR3: TGTGCCAGCAGCTTCAGCGCTCGCGGGGAGCTGTTTTTT. Amino acid sequence: CASSFSARGELFF.

V and J are TRBV10-3 and TRBJ2-1, with D maybe TRBD2 (5 bases). Germline assignment: CDR1 ENHRY and CDR2 SYGVKD. The CDR3 runs to 13 residues. Trimming took off 6 bases at V and 9 bases at J, with 15 bases between the two ends. The DNA for the CDR3 is TGTGCCATCAGCGACCGACTATGGAGTGAGCAGTTCTTC. Residues: CAISDRLWSEQFF.

This rearrangement joins TRBV19 to TRBJ1-3; D gene ambiguous. The CDR3 runs to 16 residues. V gave up 7 bases and J gave up 0 bases, with 16 bases separating them. CDR1 is LNHDA and CDR2 is SQIVND in the germline V gene (reference sequence). The CDR3 spells CASTRFTANSGNTIYF. The CDR3 nucleotides are TGTGCCAGTACCCGTTTTACAGCCAACTCTGGAAACACCATATATTTT.

The V call is TRBV12-3 or TRBV12-4, the J call TRBJ1-1; maybe TRBD1 (6 bases). This CDR3 contains 12 residues. Trimming took 4 bases from V and 10 from J, leaving 13 bases between them. The CDR3 region has the DNA TGTGCCAGCAGTTACTTGGGACACCCAGCTTTCTTT. Its protein product is CASSYLGHPAFF.

The J gene is TRBJ1-1, the V gene TRBV5-4, with 10 bases that match TRBD1. Trimming cost V 1 base and J 5 bases; bases outside gene matches: 5. The CDR3 has 15 residues. Looked up from germline, CDR1 is SGHNT and CDR2 is YYREEE (reference sequence). CDR3 nucleotide sequence: TGTGCCAGCAGCTTGCCAGGGACAGGGGTAACTGAAGCTTTCTTT. Its translation: CASSLPGTGVTEAFF. The full variable domain, completed using reference TRBV5-4 and TRBJ1-1, is ETGVTQSPTHLIKTRGQQVTLRCSSQSGHNTVSWYQQALGQGPQFIFQYYREEENGRGNFPPRFSGLQFPNYSSELNVNALELDDSALYLCASSLPGTGVTEAFFGQGTRLTVV.